Sequencing of this TCR beta chain was carried out in a study of breast tumors, draining lymph nodes, adjacent tissues. Germline V lookup: CDR1 ENHRY, CDR2 SYGVKD. The CDR3 has 14 amino acids. The V end lost 8 bases, the J end lost 3 bases, and 16 bases lay between the germline ends. Breast cancer patients provided tissue from their axillary draining lymph nodes. This clonotype has at least ten counts. TCRdb reprocessed the multiplex PCR reads with MiXCR, giving one entry per CDR3 protein. The sample has about 230,000 distinct CDR3 sequences, about a third seen once. The receptor comes from a female donor with breast cancer. Some clones in this sample may be carry-over from other donors' samples. The specimen sequenced was axillary lymph node tissue. This chain links TRBV10-3 with TRBJ1-2, with D perhaps matching TRBD1 (5 bases). CDR3 region: CAIRQGQGDYGYTF. DNA for the CDR3: TGTGCCATCCGTCAGGGCCAAGGAGACTATGGCTACACCTTC.